This T cell receptor beta chain was found in a study of blood T cell repertoires in COVID-19. Overall study: PBMCs, B-cell-depleted T cells, or T cells were the source of the cDNA or gDNA that made up the material.

Germline trimming cut 8 bases from V and 1 base from J; bases unmatched to any gene: 4. This CDR3 has 13 residues. Germline-derived CDR1 and CDR2 are KGHSH and LQKENI. Methods used by the authors: For nucleated cells, counts were estimated from reference gene primer amplification. Using immunoSEQ multiplex PCR, the repertoire was profiled, and TCRdb retains in-frame clones only, with some absent. D and trimming were read from the DNA, whereas the V and J calls and clone size are those reported in that table. This sample has tens of thousands of clones, with 75% to 85% found just once. Sequenced material: peripheral blood. The rearrangement links TRBV18 to TRBJ1-1; 7 nucleotides match TRBD1. This receptor was identified in an elderly woman with acute or convalescent COVID-19. The CDR3 bases are TGTGCCAGCAAGGGGACAGCGAACACTGAAGCTTTCTTT. Its translation: CASKGTANTEAFF.